The T cell receptor (beta chain) under discussion was sequenced for a study of beta chain features in type 1 diabetes. Study-level information: Comparable age, gender and cell yields were observed in patients relative to healthy donors.

This clone was counted at least ten times. Its antigen is not identified. The study, taken as a whole, reports: Compared with healthy donors, patients appeared to share more similar naive, central memory and regulatory TCRB repertoires. In every one of the four CD4+ subsets, TCRB CDR3s were moderately but significantly shorter in Type 1 diabetes patients.

All of the isolated RNA was reverse transcribed, so expressed TCRB transcripts were sequenced. Sequencing used immunoSEQ multiplex PCR; TCRdb keeps in-frame clones, though not all of them. The table lists a few hundred thousand clones, 27% of them singletons. With 2 bases removed from V and 1 base from J, the gap between germline ends came to 5 bases. The CDR3 is 13 residues long. CDR1 and CDR2 from the germline V gene are GTSNPN and SVGIG (reference sequence). Sorting gave populations that all exceeded 95% purity. The gene calls are TRBV30 and TRBJ2-2; D not resolved. This sequence was found in a man aged 30 to 45 in good health. The source material was central memory CD4+ T cells from blood. Here the CDR3 DNA reads TGTGCCTGGAGTCACATGAACACCGGGGAGCTGTTTTTT. Translation gives CAWSHMNTGELFF.